This T cell receptor (beta chain) was obtained from a study of blood T cell repertoires in COVID-19. Study in general: Collection of acute and convalescent COVID-19 samples took place in the United States, Italy and Spain. T cells, B-cell-depleted T cells, or PBMCs provided the cDNA or gDNA that served as material.

It was during active infection that Seattle patients were enrolled and then longitudinally followed. In its sample, this clone was seen a few times. The authors' processing: Counts of nucleated cells, estimated from reference gene primer amplification, were obtained. The data were produced by immunoSEQ multiplex PCR, yet TCRdb's version contains in-frame clones alone and is incomplete. V, J and clone size are taken as reported in that table, and D and trimming were inferred from the DNA itself. The repertoire has approximately 110,000 clones, 75% to 90% of them found once; the top ten carry 5.5%. There are 17 residues in the CDR3.

The clonotype was recovered from a woman aged 60 to 75 with COVID-19, enrolled during active disease. The source material was peripheral blood. V and J are TRBV21-1 and TRBJ1-3; no check of the table's D call, TRBD1, against the DNA was made. TRBV21-1 represents a pseudogene. The CDR3 reads CASSARDRGGSGNTIYF. The CDR3 nucleotides are TGTGCCAGCAGCGCCCGAGACAGGGGAGGCTCTGGAAACACCATATATTTT.